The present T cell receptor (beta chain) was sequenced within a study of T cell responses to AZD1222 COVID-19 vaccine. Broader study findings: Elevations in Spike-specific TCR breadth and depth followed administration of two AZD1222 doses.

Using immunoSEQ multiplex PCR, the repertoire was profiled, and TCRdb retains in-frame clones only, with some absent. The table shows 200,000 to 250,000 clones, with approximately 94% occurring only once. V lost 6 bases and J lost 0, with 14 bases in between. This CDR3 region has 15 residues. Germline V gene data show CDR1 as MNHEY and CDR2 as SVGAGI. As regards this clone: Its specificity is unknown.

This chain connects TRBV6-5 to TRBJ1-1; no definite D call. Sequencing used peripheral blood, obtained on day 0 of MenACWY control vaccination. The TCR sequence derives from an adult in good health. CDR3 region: CASSLFVGVNTEAFF. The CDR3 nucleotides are TGTGCCAGCAGCCTCTTTGTTGGGGTGAACACTGAAGCTTTCTTT.